This T cell receptor (beta chain) derives from a study of control samples from healthy donors and cancer patients. Germline V CDR1 and CDR2: SEHNR, FQNEAQ (reference sequence). CDR3 length: 15 amino acids. The V gene end was trimmed by 1 base and the J gene end by 4 bases; junction bases not matched to a gene: 2. This clone was seen only once. Some clones are missing from TCRdb's copy, which holds only in-frame ones; the method was immunoSEQ multiplex PCR. The sample shows tens of thousands of clones, about 89% of them seen only once. The TCR was taken from a man over 45 in good health. Sequenced: blood. The chain is built from TRBV7-9 and TRBJ1-5; 9 nucleotides match TRBD1. CDR3 DNA sequence: TGTGCCAGCAGCTTAGGGACAGGGGAGAATCAGCCCCAGCATTTT. Protein: CASSLGTGENQPQHF.